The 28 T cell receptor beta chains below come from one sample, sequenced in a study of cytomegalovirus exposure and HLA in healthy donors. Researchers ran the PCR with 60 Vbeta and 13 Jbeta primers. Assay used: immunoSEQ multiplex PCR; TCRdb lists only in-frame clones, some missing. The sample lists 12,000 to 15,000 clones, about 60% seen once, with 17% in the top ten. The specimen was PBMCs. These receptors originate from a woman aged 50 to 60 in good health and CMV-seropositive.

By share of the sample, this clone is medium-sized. CDR3 region: CASSLTYNEQFF. CDR3 nucleotides: TGTGCCAGCAGCCTTACCTACAATGAGCAGTTCTTC. This chain uses TRBV14 with TRBJ2-1; D is unclear. The length of the CDR3 is 12 residues. V lost 4 bases and J lost 2, with 3 bases in between. The germline V gene encodes CDR1 SGHDN and CDR2 FVKESK.

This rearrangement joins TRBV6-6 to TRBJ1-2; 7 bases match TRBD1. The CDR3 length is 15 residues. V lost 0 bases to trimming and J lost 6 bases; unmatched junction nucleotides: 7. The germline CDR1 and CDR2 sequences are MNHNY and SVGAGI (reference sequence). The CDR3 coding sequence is TGTGCCAGCAGTTACTCGACAGGGAGCGAAAATGGCTACACCTTC. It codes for CASSYSTGSENGYTF.

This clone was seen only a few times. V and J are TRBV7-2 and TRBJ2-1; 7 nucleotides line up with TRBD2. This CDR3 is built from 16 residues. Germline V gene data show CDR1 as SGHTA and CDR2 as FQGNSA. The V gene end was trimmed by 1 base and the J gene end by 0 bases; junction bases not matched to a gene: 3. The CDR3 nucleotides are TGTGCCAGCAGCTTAGACGGCGGGAGCTCCTACAATGAGCAGTTCTTC. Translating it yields CASSLDGGSSYNEQFF.

The CDR3 bases are TGTGCCAGCAGTCCCCCGGACAGTATCGAAGCTTTCTTT. It yields the protein CASSPPDSIEAFF. The V gene is TRBV28, the J gene TRBJ1-1, with D tentatively TRBD1 (6 bases). There are 13 residues in the CDR3. Germline CDR1 is MDHEN and CDR2 is SYDVKM. V was cut by 5 bases and J by 8 bases, with 15 bases left in between.

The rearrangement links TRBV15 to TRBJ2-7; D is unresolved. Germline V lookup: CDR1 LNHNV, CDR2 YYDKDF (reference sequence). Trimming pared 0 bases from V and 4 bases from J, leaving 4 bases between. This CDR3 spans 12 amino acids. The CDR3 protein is CATSRDRYEQYF. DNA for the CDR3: TGTGCCACCAGCAGAGATCGGTACGAGCAGTACTTC.

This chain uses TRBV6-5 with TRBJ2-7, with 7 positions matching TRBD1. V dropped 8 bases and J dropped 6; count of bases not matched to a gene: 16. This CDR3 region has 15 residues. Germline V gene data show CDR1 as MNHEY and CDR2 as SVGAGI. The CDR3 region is CASLNRRTGPSEQYF. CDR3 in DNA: TGTGCCAGCCTAAACAGGAGGACAGGACCCTCCGAGCAGTACTTC.

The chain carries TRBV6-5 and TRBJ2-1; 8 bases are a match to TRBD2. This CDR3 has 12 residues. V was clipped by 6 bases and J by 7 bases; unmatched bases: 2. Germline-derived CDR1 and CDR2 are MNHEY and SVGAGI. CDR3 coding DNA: TGTGCCAGCAGCTCTAGCGGGAATGAGCAGTTCTTC. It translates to CASSSSGNEQFF.

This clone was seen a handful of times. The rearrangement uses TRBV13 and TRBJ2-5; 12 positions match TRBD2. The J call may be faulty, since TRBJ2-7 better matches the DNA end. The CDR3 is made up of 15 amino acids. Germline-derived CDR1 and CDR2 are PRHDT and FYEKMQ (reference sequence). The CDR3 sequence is CASSSRTSGAYEQYF. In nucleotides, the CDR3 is TGTGCCAGCAGCTCTAGGACTAGCGGGGCCTACGAGCAGTACTTC.

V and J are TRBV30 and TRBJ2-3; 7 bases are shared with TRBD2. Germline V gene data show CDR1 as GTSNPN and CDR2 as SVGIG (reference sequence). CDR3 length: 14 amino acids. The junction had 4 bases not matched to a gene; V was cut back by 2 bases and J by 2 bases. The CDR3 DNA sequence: TGTGCCTGGAGTAGCGGGGAGCCCACAGATACGCAGTATTTT. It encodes CAWSSGEPTDTQYF.

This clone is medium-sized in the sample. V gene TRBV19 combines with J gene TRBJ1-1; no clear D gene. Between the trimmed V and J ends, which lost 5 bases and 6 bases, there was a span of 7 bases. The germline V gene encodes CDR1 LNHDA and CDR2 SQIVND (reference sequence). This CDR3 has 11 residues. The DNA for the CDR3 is TGTGCCAGTAGTGAGCGGGCTGAAGCTTTCTTT. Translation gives CASSERAEAFF.

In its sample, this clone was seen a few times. In DNA, the CDR3 is TGTGCCACGAGACTAGTAAGCACCGGGGAGCTGTTTTTT. It specifies CATRLVSTGELFF. V and J are TRBV6-1 and TRBJ2-2, with D perhaps matching TRBD2 (6 bases). Per the germline V gene, CDR1 is MNHNS and CDR2 is SASEGT. V lost 10 bases to trimming and J lost 4 bases, with 13 bases between them. The CDR3 is 13 residues long.

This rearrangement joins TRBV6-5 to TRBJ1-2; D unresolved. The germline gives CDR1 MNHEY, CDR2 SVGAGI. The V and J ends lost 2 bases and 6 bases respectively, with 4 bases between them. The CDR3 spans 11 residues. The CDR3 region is CASSYGDGYTF. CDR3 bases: TGTGCCAGCAGTTACGGAGATGGCTACACCTTC.

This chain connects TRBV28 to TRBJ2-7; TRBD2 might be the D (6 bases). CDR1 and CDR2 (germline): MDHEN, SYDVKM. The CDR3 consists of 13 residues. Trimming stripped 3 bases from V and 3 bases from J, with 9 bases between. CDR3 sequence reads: CASSLETSYEQYF. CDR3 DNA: TGTGCCAGCAGTTTGGAGACTAGCTACGAGCAGTACTTC.

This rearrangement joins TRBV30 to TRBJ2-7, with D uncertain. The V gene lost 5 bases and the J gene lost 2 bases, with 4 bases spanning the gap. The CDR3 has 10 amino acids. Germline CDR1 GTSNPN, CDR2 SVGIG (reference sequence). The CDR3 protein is CAWGTYEQYF. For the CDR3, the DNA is TGTGCCTGGGGCACCTACGAGCAGTACTTC.

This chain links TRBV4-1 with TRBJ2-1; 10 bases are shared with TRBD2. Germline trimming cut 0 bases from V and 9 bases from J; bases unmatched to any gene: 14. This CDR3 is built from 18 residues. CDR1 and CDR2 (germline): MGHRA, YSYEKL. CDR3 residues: CASSQDLGAGGPRSEQFF. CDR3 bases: TGCGCCAGCAGCCAAGACCTTGGAGCGGGAGGGCCGAGGAGTGAGCAGTTCTTC.

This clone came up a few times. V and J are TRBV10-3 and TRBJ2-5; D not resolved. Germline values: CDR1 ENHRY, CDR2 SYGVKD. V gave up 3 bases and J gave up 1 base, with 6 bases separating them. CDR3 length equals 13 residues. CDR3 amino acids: CAISESIQETQYF. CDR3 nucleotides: TGTGCCATCAGTGAATCTATCCAAGAGACCCAGTACTTC.

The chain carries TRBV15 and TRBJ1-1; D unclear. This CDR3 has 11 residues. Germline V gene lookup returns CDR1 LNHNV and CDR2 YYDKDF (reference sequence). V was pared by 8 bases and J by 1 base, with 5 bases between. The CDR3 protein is CATRGNTEAFF. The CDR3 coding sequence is TGTGCCACCCGAGGGAACACTGAAGCTTTCTTT.

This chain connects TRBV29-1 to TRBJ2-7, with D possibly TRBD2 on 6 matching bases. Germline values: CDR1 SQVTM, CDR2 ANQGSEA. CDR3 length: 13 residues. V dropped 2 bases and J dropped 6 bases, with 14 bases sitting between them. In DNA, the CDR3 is TGCAGCGTTGAATGGAAGGGGACTGCCGAGCAGTACGTC. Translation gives CSVEWKGTAEQYV.

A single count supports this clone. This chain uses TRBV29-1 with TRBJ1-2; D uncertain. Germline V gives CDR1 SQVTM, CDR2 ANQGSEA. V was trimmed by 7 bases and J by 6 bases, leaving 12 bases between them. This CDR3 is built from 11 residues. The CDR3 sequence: CSASGPNGYTF. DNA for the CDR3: TGCAGCGCCTCAGGTCCGAATGGCTACACCTTC.

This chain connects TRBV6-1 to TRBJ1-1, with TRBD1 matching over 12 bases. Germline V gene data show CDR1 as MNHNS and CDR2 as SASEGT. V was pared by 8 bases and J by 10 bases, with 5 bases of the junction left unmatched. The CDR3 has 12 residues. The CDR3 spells CASGGTGGAAFF. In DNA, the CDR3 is TGTGCCAGCGGGGGGACAGGGGGCGCAGCTTTCTTT.

CDR3 protein: CAWSVETSGNTIYF. CDR3 DNA sequence: TGTGCCTGGAGTGTAGAGACATCTGGAAACACCATATATTTT. This chain links TRBV30 with TRBJ1-3; D unresolved. This CDR3 has 14 amino acids. Per germline, CDR1 GTSNPN and CDR2 SVGIG (reference sequence). The germline V and J ends were trimmed by 0 bases and 1 base, with 7 bases remaining between them.

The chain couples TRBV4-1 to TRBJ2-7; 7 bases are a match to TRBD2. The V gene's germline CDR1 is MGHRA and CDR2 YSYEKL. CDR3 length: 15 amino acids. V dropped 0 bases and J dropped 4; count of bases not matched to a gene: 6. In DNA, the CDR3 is TGCGCCAGCAGCCAAGACGGCGGGAGTCTTTACGAGCAGTACTTC. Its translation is CASSQDGGSLYEQYF.

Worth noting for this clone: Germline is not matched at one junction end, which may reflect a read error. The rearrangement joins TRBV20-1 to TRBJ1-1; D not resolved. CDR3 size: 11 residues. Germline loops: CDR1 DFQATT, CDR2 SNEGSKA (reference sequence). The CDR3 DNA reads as TGCAGTGCTCCCTGGGAGGTTTTCGATCTCTTT. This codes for CSAPWEVFDLF.

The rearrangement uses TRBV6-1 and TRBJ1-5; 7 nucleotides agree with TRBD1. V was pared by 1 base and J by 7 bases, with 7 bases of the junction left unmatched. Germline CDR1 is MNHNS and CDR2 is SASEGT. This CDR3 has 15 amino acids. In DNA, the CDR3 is TGTGCCAGCAGTGAAGTGGGCAGGGGGAGACAGCCCCAGCATTTT. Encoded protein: CASSEVGRGRQPQHF.

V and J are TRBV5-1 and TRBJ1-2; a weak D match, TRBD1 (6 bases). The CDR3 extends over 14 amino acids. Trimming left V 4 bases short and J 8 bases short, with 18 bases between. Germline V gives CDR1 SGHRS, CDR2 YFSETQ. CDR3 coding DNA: TGCGCCAGCAGCATGACTACAGGGTCGGGCGGCTACACCTTC. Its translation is CASSMTTGSGGYTF. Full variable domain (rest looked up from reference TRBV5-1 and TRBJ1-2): KAGVTQTPRYLIKTRGQQVTLSCSPISGHRSVSWYQQTPGQGLQFLFEYFSETQRNKGNFPGRFSGRQFSNSRSEMNVSTLELGDSALYLCASSMTTGSGGYTFGSGTRLTVV.

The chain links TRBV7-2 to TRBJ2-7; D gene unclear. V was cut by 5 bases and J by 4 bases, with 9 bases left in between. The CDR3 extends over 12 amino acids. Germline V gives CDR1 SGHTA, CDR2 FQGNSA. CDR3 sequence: CASSLIGYEQYF. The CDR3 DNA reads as TGTGCCAGCAGCCTGATCGGGTACGAGCAGTACTTC.

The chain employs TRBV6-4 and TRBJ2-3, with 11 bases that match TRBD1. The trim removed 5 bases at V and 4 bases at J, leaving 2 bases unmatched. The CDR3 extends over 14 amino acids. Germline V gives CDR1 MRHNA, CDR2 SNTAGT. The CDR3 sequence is CASSPGQGADTQYF. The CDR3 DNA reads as TGTGCCAGCAGTCCGGGACAGGGGGCAGATACGCAGTATTTT.

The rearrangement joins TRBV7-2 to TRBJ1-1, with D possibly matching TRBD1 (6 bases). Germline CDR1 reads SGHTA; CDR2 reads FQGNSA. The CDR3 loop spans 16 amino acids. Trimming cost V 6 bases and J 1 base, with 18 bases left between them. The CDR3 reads CASRQQGRMSNTEAFF. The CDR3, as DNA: TGTGCCAGCAGGCAACAGGGCCGGATGTCGAACACTGAAGCTTTCTTT.